This T cell receptor (beta chain) was found in a study of graft-versus-host responses after intestinal transplantation (TCRdb year 2021). Context from the whole study: The transplants that recipients received were multivisceral, liver-intestinal, or isolated intestinal. To identify alloreactive clones, pre-transplant mixed lymphocyte reaction products were sequenced and compared with unstimulated pre-transplant donor and recipient T cells. Instead of going to the commercial service, samples from a few later patients were sequenced in-house on an Illumina MiSeq and processed with MiXCR. Anti-thymocyte globulin induction was given to all recipients, followed by maintenance tacrolimus and steroids for roughly 3 years. After intestinal transplantation, graft-versus-host and host-versus-graft alloreactive T cell clones in the graft, circulation and bone marrow were tracked using bulk TCR-beta CDR3 sequencing. Donor T cell macrochimerism was defined as a peak of at least 4% donor T cells among recipient peripheral blood mononuclear cells. The cohort enrolled under 25 intestinal transplant recipients including one retransplant, and a few patients lacking pretransplant specimens were excluded.

Overall results and qualifications from the work: The relatively low number and heterogeneity of intestinal transplant patients limited the conclusions. Early after transplant, peak levels of circulating GvH clones were found to be associated with declines in HvG clones. GvH clones were found in recipient bone marrow, and some of the GvH clones appeared earlier in ileal mucosa or blood, which is consistent with an intestinal mucosal origin. In the allografts of patients with donor T cell macrochimerism, GvH to HvG T cell clonal ratios were high.

What the time point label conveys for this sample: cells obtained before transplantation from donor or recipient. CD3+CD4+ and CD3+CD8+ populations were FACS-sorted from unstimulated pre-transplant donor and recipient cells taken from spleen or lymph nodes. Receptor amplification or capture employed the immunoSEQ multiplex PCR assay. For most patients, genomic DNA was isolated using the Qiagen DNeasy Blood and Tissue Kit and was shipped frozen to Adaptive Biotechnologies for TCR sequencing. For most patients, genomic DNA was subjected to high-throughput TCR-beta CDR3 sequencing by Adaptive Biotechnologies. The original methods were these. TCR sequencing data for around 19 patients were retrieved from Adaptive's ImmunoSEQ software; three other patients were processed with MiXCR and VDJtools. To correct CD4 versus CD8 sorting errors, any sequence found in both subsets at a frequency ratio below 5:1 was removed. CDR3 nucleotide sequences shared by donor and recipient were removed because the origin of these sequences could not be assigned. At least 2-fold expansion over unstimulated cells and a minimum CFSE-low frequency of 0.002% (template counts) or 0.001% (read counts) were required for clones to be classified as alloreactive. A clone was considered mappable if detected in the sequenced pre-transplant spleen, lymph node, or MLR CFSE-low populations of the donor or recipient. Cumulative frequency of alloreactive clones was calculated as a percentage of all sequences weighted by copy number. TCRdb carries this immuneACCESS record with in-frame sequences only. Its versions omit some clonotypes, under half of them owing to an unresolved V gene in the studies checked, with the rest unexplained. V, J and clone size are those of that table, while D and trimming were read from the DNA. The sample includes some 110,000 clones, with 90% to 95% observed a single time. The top ten clones comprise 0.2% to 0.25% of the sample.

Concerning this clone: The clone's antigen remains unknown. Base quality data are lacking; no much larger clone is found one base away.

Looking up the germline V gene yields CDR1 SGHTA and CDR2 FQGTGA. Measured from the cysteine to the phenylalanine, the CDR3 is 15 residues long. Only CDR3 DNA is held: 45 bases, read in frame from base 1. Trimming leaves V shorter by 5 bases and J shorter by 2 bases, with the junction holding 4 bases beyond the gene matches. This sample comprised unstimulated CD4+ T cells sorted from spleen or lymph node cells, obtained before transplant. The sequence derives from a human donor who was the organ donor for an intestinal transplant. The rearrangement joined TRBV7-3 to TRBJ2-7; TRBD2 aligns with 12 central bases. The DNA sequence is as follows: TGTGCCAGCAGCCCGGGACTAGCGGGTCCCTACGAGCAGTACTTC. Its protein reads: CASSPGLAGPYEQYF.